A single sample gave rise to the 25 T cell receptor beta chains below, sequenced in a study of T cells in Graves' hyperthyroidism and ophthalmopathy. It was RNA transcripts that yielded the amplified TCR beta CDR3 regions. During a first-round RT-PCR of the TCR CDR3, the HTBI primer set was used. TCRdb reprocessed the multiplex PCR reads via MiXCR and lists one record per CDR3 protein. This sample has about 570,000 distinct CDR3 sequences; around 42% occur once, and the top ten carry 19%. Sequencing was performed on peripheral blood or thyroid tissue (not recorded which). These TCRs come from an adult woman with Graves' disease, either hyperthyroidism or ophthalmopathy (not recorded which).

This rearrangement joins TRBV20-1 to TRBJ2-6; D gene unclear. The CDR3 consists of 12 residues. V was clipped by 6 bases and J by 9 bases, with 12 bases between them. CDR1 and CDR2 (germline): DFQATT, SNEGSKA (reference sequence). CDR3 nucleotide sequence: TGCAGTGCCACCGACACCGGCAACGTCCTGACTTTC. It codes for CSATDTGNVLTF.

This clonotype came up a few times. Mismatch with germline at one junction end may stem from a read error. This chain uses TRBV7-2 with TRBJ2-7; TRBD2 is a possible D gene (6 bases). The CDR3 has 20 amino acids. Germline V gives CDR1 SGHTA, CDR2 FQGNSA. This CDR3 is CASSLALVPSYRLGAYEQYF. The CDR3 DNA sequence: TGTGCCAGCAGCCTAGCCTTAGTTCCCAGTTACAGACTAGGGGCCTACGAGCAGTACTTC.

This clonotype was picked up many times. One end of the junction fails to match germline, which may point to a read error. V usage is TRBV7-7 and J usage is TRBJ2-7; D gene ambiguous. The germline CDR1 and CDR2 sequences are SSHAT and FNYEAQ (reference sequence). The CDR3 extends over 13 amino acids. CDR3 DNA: TGTGCTAGCAGCTTAGGCACCTCCGGGGAGCAGTACTTC. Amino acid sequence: CASSLGTSGEQYF.

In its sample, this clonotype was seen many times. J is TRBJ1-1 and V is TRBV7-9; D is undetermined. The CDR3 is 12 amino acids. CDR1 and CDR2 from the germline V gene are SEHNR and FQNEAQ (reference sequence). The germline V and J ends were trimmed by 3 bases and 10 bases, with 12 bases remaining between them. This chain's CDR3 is CASSLQGNGAFF. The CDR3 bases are TGTGCCAGCAGCTTGCAAGGGAATGGAGCTTTCTTT.

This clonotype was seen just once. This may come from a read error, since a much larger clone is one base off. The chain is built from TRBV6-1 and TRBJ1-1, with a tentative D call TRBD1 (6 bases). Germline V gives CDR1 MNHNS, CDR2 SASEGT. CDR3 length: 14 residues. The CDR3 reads CASGEGGENTEAFF. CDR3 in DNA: TGTGCCAGCGGTGAAGGGGGGGAGAACACTGAAGCTTTCTTT.

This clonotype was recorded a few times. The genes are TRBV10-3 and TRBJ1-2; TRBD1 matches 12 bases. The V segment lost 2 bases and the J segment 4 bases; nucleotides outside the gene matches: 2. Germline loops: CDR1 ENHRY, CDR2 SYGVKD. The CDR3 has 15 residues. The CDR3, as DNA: TGTGCCATCAGTGAGACGGGACAGGGGGCCTATGGCTACACCTTC. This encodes CAISETGQGAYGYTF.

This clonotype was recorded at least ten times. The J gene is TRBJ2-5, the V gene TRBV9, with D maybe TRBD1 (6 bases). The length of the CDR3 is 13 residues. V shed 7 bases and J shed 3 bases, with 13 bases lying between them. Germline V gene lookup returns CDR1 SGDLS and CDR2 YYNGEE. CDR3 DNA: TGTGCCAGCTCTGGACAGCATGAAGAGACCCAGTACTTC. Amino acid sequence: CASSGQHEETQYF.

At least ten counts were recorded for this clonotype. In DNA, the CDR3 is TGCGCCAGCAGCCAACCTAAGGGAGCGGGCGGAGGGGGGGAGACCCAGTACTTC. Translation gives CASSQPKGAGGGGETQYF. This rearrangement joins TRBV4-1 to TRBJ2-5, with D tentatively TRBD1 or TRBD2 (6 bases each). Germline V lookup: CDR1 MGHRA, CDR2 YSYEKL. This CDR3 spans 18 amino acids. The germline V and J ends were trimmed by 2 bases and 5 bases, with 24 bases remaining between them.

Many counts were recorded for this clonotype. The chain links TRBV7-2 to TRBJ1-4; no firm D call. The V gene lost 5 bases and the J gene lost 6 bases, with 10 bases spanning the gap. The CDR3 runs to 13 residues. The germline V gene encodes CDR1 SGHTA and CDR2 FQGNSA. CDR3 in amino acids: CASSRGWDEKLFF. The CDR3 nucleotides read TGTGCCAGCAGCCGAGGGTGGGATGAAAAACTGTTTTTT.

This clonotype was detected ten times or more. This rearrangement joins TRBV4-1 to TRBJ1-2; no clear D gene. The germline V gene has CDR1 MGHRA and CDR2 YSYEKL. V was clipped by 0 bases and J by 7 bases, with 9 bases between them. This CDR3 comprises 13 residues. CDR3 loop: CASSQDREGGYTF. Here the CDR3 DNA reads TGCGCCAGCAGCCAAGATCGTGAGGGTGGCTACACCTTC.

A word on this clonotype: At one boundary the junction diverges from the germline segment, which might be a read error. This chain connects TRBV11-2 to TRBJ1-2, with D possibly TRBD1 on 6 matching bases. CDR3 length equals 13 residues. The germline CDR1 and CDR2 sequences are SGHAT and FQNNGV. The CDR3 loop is CASSLVDGTHAFF. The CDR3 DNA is TGTGCCAGCAGCTTAGTCGACGGGACACACGCCTTCTTC. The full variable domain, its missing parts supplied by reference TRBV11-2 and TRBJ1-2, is EAGVAQSPRYKIIEKRQSVAFWCNPISGHATLYWYQQILGQGPKLLIQFQNNGVVDDSQLPKDRFSAERLKGVDSTLKIQPAKLEDSAVYLCASSLVDGTHAFFGSGTRLTVV.

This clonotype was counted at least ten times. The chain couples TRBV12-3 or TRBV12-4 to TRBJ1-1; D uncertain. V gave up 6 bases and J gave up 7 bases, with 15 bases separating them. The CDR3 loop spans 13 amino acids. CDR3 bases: TGTGCCAGCAGCATAAGTAGTAATGGTGAAGCTTTCTTT. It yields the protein CASSISSNGEAFF.

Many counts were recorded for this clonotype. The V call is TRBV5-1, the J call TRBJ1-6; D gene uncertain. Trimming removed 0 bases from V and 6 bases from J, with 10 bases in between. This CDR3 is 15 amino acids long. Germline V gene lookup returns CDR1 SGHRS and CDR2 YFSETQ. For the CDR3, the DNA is TGCGCCAGCAGCTTGGGAGCCGGCCTTAATTCACCCCTCCACTTT. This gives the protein CASSLGAGLNSPLHF.

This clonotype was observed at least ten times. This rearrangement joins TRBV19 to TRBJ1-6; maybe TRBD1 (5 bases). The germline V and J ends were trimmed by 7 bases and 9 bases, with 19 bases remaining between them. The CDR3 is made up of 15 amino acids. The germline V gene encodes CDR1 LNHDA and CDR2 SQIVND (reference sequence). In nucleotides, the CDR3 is TGTGCCAGTATGATGAGTCGGCAGGGAGCTTCACCCCTCCACTTT. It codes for CASMMSRQGASPLHF.

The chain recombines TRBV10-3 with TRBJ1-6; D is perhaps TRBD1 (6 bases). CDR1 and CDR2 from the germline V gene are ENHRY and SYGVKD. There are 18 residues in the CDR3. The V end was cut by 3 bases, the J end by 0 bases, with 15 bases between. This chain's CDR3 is CAISDTGHGSSYNSPLHF. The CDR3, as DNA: TGTGCCATCAGTGATACGGGACACGGGAGCTCCTATAATTCACCCCTCCACTTT.

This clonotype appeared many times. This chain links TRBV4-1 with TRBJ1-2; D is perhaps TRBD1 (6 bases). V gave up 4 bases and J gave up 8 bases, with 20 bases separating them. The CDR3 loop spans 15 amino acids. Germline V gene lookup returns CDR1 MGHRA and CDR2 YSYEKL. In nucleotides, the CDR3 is TGCGCCAGCAGCCGAGAAGCCTCGGGACAAACGGGCTACACCTTC. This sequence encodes CASSREASGQTGYTF.

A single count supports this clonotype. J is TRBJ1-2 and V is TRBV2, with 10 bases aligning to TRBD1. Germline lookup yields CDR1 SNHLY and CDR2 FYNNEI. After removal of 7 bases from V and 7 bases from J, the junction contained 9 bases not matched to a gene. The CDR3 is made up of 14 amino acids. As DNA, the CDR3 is TGTGCCAGCACCGCGACAGGGGGCAGTGGTGGCTACACCTTC. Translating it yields CASTATGGSGGYTF.

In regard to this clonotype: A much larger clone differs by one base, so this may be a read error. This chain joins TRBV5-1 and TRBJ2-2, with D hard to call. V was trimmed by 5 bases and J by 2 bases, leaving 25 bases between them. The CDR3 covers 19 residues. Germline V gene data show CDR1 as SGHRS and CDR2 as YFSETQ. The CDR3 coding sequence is TGCGCCAGCAGTTCCCTTAAAGAGCCGTGGATAGTTAACACCGGGGAGCTGTTTTTT. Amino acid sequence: CASSSLKEPWIVNTGELFF.

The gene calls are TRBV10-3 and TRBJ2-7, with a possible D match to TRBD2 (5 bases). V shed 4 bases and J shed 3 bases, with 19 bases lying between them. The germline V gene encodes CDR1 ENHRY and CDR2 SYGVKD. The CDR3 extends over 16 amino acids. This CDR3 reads CAISVVLGMLSYEQYF. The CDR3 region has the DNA TGTGCCATCAGTGTAGTACTCGGGATGCTAAGCTACGAGCAGTACTTC.

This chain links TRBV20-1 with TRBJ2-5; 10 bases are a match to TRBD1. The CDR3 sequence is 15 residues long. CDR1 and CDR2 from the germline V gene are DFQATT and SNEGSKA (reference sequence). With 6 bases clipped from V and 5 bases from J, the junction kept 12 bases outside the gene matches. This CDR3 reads CSAWDRGGVTETQYF. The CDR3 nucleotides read TGCAGTGCGTGGGACAGGGGAGGGGTGACGGAGACCCAGTACTTC.

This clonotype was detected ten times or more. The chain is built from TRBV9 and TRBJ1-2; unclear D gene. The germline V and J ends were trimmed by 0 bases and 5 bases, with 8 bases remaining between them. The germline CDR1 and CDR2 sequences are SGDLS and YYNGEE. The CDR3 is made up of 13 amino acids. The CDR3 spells CASSVDAGYGYTF. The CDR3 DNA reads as TGTGCCAGCAGCGTAGATGCGGGGTATGGCTACACCTTC.

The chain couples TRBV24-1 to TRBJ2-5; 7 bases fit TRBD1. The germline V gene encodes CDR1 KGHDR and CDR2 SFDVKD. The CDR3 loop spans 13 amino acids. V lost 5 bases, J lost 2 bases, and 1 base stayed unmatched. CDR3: CATSVTGQETQYF. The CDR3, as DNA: TGTGCCACCAGTGTGACAGGGCAAGAGACCCAGTACTTC.

Here the CDR3 DNA reads TGCAGTGCTGACAGGGGGCGCGTTGATGGCTACACCTTC. Amino acid sequence: CSADRGRVDGYTF. V is TRBV20-1 and J is TRBJ1-2; 10 nucleotides align to TRBD1. After removal of 5 bases from V and 6 bases from J, the junction contained 6 bases not matched to a gene. This CDR3 contains 13 residues. Germline V gene sequence: CDR1 DFQATT, CDR2 SNEGSKA (reference sequence).

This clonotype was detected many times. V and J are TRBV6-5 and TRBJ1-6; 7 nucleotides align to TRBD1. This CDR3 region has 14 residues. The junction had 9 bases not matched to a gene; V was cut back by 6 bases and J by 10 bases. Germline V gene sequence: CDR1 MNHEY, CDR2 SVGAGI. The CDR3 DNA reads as TGTGCCAGCAGCCGGGGACAGTTTCCATCACCCCTCCACTTT. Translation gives CASSRGQFPSPLHF.

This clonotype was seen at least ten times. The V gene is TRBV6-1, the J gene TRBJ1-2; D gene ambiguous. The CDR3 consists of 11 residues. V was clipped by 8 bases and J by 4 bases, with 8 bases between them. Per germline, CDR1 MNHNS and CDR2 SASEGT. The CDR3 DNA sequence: TGTGCCAGCGTGGTCTTCTATGGCTACACCTTC. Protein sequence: CASVVFYGYTF.